These 17 T cell receptor beta chains were all obtained from the same sample, sequenced in a study of T cells in Graves' hyperthyroidism and ophthalmopathy. Amplification of TCR beta CDR3 regions used RNA as the template. The HTBI primer set drove a first-round RT-PCR of the TCR CDR3. One entry per CDR3 protein, called by TCRdb with MiXCR from the multiplex PCR reads. The sample carries about half a million distinct CDR3 sequences, more than 15% recorded once. Material: blood. These receptors came from a woman under 40 with Graves' ophthalmopathy.

Many counts were recorded for this clonotype. The chain has TRBV28 and TRBJ2-5; no clear D. Germline V CDR1 and CDR2: MDHEN, SYDVKM. This CDR3 is built from 14 residues. V dropped 5 bases and J dropped 5 bases, with 15 bases sitting between them. CDR3 DNA: TGTGCCAGCAGTCCCTCGGGCCTCGGGGAGACCCAGTACTTC. This translates into CASSPSGLGETQYF.

This clonotype was detected many times. J is TRBJ2-1 and V is TRBV28; D ambiguous. Germline V lookup: CDR1 MDHEN, CDR2 SYDVKM. This CDR3 region has 10 residues. V lost 7 bases to trimming and J lost 8 bases, with 6 bases between them. The CDR3: CASTIHEQFF. In nucleotides, the CDR3 is TGTGCCAGCACAATCCATGAGCAGTTCTTC.

The chain couples TRBV29-1 to TRBJ1-2; tentatively, D is TRBD1 (6 bases). The CDR3 totals 12 residues. V was shortened by 6 bases and J by 6 bases, with 14 bases between the two germline ends. The germline CDR1 and CDR2 sequences are SQVTM and ANQGSEA. CDR3 DNA: TGCAGCGTCGCCGAGGGGGGTCATGGCTACACCTTC. It translates to CSVAEGGHGYTF.

V and J are TRBV4-1 and TRBJ2-1; D not resolved. CDR1 is MGHRA, CDR2 YSYEKL, per germline. V dropped 6 bases and J dropped 0 bases, with 9 bases sitting between them. CDR3 length: 14 amino acids. CDR3 protein: CASSPFSSYNEQFF. CDR3 nucleotides: TGCGCCAGCAGTCCATTTAGCTCCTACAATGAGCAGTTCTTC.

This clonotype showed up many times. V is TRBV11-2 and J is TRBJ2-1; D unclear. Germline-derived CDR1 and CDR2 are SGHAT and FQNNGV. The germline V and J ends were trimmed by 4 bases and 4 bases, with 5 bases remaining between them. This CDR3 has 12 amino acids. CDR3 region: CASSSPYNEQFF. The CDR3 region has the DNA TGTGCCAGCAGCTCTCCTTACAATGAGCAGTTCTTC.

The chain has TRBV3-1 and TRBJ2-3; TRBD1 agrees at 8 bases. Trimming at V came to 5 bases and at J to 2 bases, leaving 9 bases not matched to a gene. The CDR3 length is 16 residues. Germline CDR1 and CDR2: LGHDT and YNNKEL (reference sequence). Here the CDR3 reads CASSKRTGRITDTQYF. In nucleotides, the CDR3 is TGTGCCAGCAGCAAGCGGACAGGGCGTATCACAGATACGCAGTATTTT.

This clonotype was detected once. A read error may be the cause here, since a much bigger clone is one base away. Since the CDR3 does not end with the conserved phenylalanine or tryptophan, this likely comes from a read error. The chain recombines TRBV7-2 with TRBJ2-5; D not resolved. The CDR3 extends over 14 amino acids. V lost 3 bases, J lost 2 bases, and 10 bases lay in between. In germline, CDR1 is SGHTA, CDR2 FQGNSA. The CDR3 coding sequence is TGTGCCAGCAGCTTTCGGGCCTTGCAAGAGACCCAGTACCTC. Translating gives CASSFRALQETQYL.

Only a few counts were recorded for this clonotype. This chain joins TRBV6-2 or TRBV6-3 and TRBJ2-1; D is unclear. V lost 0 bases to trimming and J lost 9 bases, with 6 bases between them. The germline V gene encodes CDR1 MNHEY and CDR2 SVGEGT. The CDR3 length is 12 residues. The CDR3 coding sequence is TGTGCCAGCAGTTACTCGACGGCTGAGCAGTTCTTC. The encoded protein is CASSYSTAEQFF.

This sequence joins TRBV9 and TRBJ2-5, with 7 positions matching TRBD2. With 0 bases clipped from V and 5 bases from J, the junction kept 4 bases outside the gene matches. Germline V gives CDR1 SGDLS, CDR2 YYNGEE. This CDR3 is built from 14 residues. The CDR3 DNA reads as TGTGCCAGCAGCGTAGCCGGGGAGGGGGAGACCCAGTACTTC. Its translation: CASSVAGEGETQYF.

This clonotype was counted at least ten times. This rearrangement joins TRBV24-1 to TRBJ2-1; 12 bases are a match to TRBD2. The ends lost 3 bases at V and 9 bases at J; junction bases unmatched: 5. The V gene's germline CDR1 is KGHDR and CDR2 SFDVKD. The CDR3 runs 15 residues. CDR3: CATSDLTSGRSEQFF. The CDR3 nucleotides read TGTGCCACCAGTGATCTTACTAGCGGGAGGAGTGAGCAGTTCTTC.

The CDR3: CASSMGQGLVGYGYTF. As DNA, the CDR3 is TGTGCCAGTAGTATGGGACAAGGGCTAGTCGGCTATGGCTACACCTTC. The V and J genes are TRBV19 and TRBJ1-2; TRBD1 might be the D (6 bases). V was clipped by 3 bases and J by 4 bases, with 18 bases between them. CDR3 size: 16 residues. Germline-derived CDR1 and CDR2 are LNHDA and SQIVND (reference sequence).

As for this clonotype: An end of the junction does not agree with germline; a read error may underlie this. The genes are TRBV29-1 and TRBJ2-7, with a weak D call TRBD2 (5 bases). Germline assignment: CDR1 SQVTM and CDR2 ANQGSEA. This CDR3 is 12 amino acids long. The CDR3 spells CSVQDGTYEQYF. CDR3 bases: TGCAGCGTTCAAGACGGGACCTACGAGCAGTACTTC.

The chain has TRBV10-2 and TRBJ2-1, with a weak D call TRBD1 (6 bases). CDR3 size: 11 residues. Germline values: CDR1 WSHSY, CDR2 SAAADI. Trimming shortened V by 8 bases and J by 10 bases, and 12 bases separated the two germline ends. CDR3 sequence (DNA): TGCGCCAGCCAAGGGGGACCCGAGCAGTTCTTC. Translation: CASQGGPEQFF.

This CDR3 reads CSARAPLAQNEQFF. The CDR3 nucleotides are TGCAGTGCTAGAGCCCCACTAGCGCAGAATGAGCAGTTCTTC. V is TRBV20-1 and J is TRBJ2-1; 7 bases line up with TRBD2. Losses at the gene ends were 1 base for V and 7 bases for J; bases not matched to a gene: 7. The V gene's germline CDR1 is DFQATT and CDR2 SNEGSKA (reference sequence). This CDR3 region has 14 residues.

A few counts support this clonotype. V is TRBV20-1 and J is TRBJ2-1; 12 bases fit TRBD2. Looked up from germline, CDR1 is DFQATT and CDR2 is SNEGSKA (reference sequence). The length of the CDR3 is 13 residues. J gave up 6 bases and V 6 bases, and 3 bases lay outside the gene matches. This CDR3 is CSAGTSGPNEQFF. The CDR3 DNA is TGCAGTGCAGGGACTAGCGGGCCCAATGAGCAGTTCTTC.

This clonotype was seen only a few times. This chain joins TRBV10-3 and TRBJ2-2; 8 bases are a match to TRBD2. The CDR3 loop spans 14 amino acids. Trimming removed 10 bases from V and 4 bases from J; junction bases left unmatched: 8. CDR1 is ENHRY, CDR2 SYGVKD, per germline. CDR3 sequence (DNA): TGTGCCACCGGGGGGACTAGTCGCACCGGGGAGCTGTTTTTT. This encodes CATGGTSRTGELFF.

This clonotype was recorded at least ten times. CDR3 DNA sequence: TGTGCCAGCAGTTCCCCGACTCTTGAAGCTTTCTTT. This codes for CASSSPTLEAFF. The genes are TRBV28 and TRBJ1-1; the D is unclear. The ends were cut back, 4 bases at V and 7 bases at J, with 10 bases in the middle. The CDR3 covers 12 residues. Per germline, CDR1 MDHEN and CDR2 SYDVKM.